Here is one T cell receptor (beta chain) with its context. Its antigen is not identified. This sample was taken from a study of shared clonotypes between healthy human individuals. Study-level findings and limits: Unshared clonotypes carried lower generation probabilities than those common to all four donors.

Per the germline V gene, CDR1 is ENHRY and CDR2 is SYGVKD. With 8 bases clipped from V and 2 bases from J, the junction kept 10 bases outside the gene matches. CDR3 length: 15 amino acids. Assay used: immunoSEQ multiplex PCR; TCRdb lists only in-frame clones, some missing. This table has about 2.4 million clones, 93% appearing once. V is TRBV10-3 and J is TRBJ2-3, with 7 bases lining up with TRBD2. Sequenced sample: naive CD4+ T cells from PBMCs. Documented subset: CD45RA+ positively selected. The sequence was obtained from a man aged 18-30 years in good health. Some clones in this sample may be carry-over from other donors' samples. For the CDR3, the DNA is TGTGCCATCTCCGCGGCTAGCGGTCTCACAGATACGCAGTATTTT. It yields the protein CAISAASGLTDTQYF.